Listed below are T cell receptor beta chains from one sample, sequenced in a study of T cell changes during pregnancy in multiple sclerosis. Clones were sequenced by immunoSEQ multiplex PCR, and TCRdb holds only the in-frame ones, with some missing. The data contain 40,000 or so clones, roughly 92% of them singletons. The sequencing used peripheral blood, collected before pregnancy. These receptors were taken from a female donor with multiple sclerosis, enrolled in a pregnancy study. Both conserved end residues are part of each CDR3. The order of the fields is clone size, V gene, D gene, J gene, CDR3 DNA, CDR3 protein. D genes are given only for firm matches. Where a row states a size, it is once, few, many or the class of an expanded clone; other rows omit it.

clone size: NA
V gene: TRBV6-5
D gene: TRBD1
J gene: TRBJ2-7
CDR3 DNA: TGTGCCAGCAGTTACTCACAGGGGGCTGGCTACGAGCAGTACTTC
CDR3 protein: CASSYSQGAGYEQYF

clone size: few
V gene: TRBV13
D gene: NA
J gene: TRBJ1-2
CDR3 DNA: TGTGCCAGCAGGTCACAGGGAGTCTACGGCTACACCTTC
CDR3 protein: CASRSQGVYGYTF

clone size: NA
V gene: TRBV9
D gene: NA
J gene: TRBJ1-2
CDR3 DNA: TGTGCCAGCTCCACGGGGGGGAGGAATAACTATGGCTACACCTTC
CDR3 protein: CASSTGGRNNYGYTF

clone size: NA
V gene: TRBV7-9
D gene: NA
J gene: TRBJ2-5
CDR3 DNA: TGTGCCAGCACCCAGACAGGAAATCAAGAGACCCAGTACTTC
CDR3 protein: CASTQTGNQETQYF

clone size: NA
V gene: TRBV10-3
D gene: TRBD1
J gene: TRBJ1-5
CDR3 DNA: TGTGCCACCGGGACAGCCCTTAGCAATCAGCCCCAGCATTTT
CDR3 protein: CATGTALSNQPQHF

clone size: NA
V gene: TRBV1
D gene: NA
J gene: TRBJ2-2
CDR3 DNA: TGCACCAGCCCGACTAGCGGGGTCACCGGGGAGCTGTTTTTT
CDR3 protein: CTSPTSGVTGELFF

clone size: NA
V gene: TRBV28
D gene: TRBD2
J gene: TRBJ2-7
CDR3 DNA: TGTGCCAGCAGTTTAAGTACAGCGGGATCCTACGAGCAGTACTTC
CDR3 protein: CASSLSTAGSYEQYF

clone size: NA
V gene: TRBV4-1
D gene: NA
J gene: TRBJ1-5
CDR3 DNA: TGCGCCAGCAGCCAGAGACAGAATCAGCCCCAGCATTTT
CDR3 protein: CASSQRQNQPQHF

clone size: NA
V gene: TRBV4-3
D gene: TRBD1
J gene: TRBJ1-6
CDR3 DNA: TGCGCCAGCAGCCAAGAGGGACAGGCAAATTCACCCCTCCACTTT
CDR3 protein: CASSQEGQANSPLHF

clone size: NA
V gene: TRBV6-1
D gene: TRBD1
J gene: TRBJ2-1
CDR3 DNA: TGTGCCAGCGAGCTAGGGACAGGGCTTGAGCAGTTCTTC
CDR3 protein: CASELGTGLEQFF

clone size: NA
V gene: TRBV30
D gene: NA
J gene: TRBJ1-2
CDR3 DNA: TGTGCCTGGAGAAGGGAGTCTAACTATGGCTACACCTTC
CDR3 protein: CAWRRESNYGYTF

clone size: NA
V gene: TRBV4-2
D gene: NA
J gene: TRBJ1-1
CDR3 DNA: TGTGCCAGCAGCCAAGATCCCGAGGGCACTGAAGCTTTCTTT
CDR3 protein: CASSQDPEGTEAFF

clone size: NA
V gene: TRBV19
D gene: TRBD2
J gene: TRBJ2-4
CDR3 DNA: TGTGCCAGTAGTATACTAGCGGGAGGGCCCAACATTCAGTACTTC
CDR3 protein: CASSILAGGPNIQYF

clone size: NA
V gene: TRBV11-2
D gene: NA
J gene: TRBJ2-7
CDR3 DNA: TGTGCCAGCAGCTTAGGCGCCGGTAGCTACGAGCAGTACTTC
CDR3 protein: CASSLGAGSYEQYF

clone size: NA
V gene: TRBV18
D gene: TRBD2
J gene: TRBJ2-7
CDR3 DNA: TGTGCCAGCTCAGGACTAGCGGGAGTCTACGAGCAGTACTTC
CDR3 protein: CASSGLAGVYEQYF